This T cell receptor beta chain was captured by sequencing in a study of T-cell reconstitution after alpha-beta-depleted transplantation in children. Study-level points and caveats: For some patients, TCRbeta diversity was high at day 60 because of recipient T cells and thymic progenitors that survived. Several hundred expanded graft clones reportedly gave rise to the alpha-beta T cells present about two months after transplant. At the one-year point after transplant, T-cell counts and TCRbeta diversity were found to come mostly from T cells that had been newly produced.

In germline, CDR1 is MRHNA, CDR2 SNTAGT. The CDR3 sequence is 15 residues long. V lost 6 bases, J lost 3 bases, and 15 bases lay in between. This clonotype was counted only a few times. Its specificity is not known. This sample's TCRbeta library carried unique molecular identifier barcodes. TCRdb reprocessed the PCR reads via MiXCR and lists one record per CDR3 protein. The repertoire has 780,000 or so distinct CDR3 sequences, roughly 15% of them found once; the top ten carry approximately 5%. This receptor was taken from a male patient younger than 18 who had a stem cell transplant for acute lymphoblastic leukemia, so the T cells may come from the graft donor. The rearrangement links TRBV6-4 to TRBJ2-1; tentative D call: TRBD2 (5 bases). The sequencing here drew on PBMCs, mostly from graft donor cells, taken 360 days after TCRalphabeta/CD19-depleted stem cell transplant. The CDR3 region has the DNA TGTGCCAGCAGGGCACCGAGCGGAAACTACAATGAGCAGTTCTTC. This encodes CASRAPSGNYNEQFF.